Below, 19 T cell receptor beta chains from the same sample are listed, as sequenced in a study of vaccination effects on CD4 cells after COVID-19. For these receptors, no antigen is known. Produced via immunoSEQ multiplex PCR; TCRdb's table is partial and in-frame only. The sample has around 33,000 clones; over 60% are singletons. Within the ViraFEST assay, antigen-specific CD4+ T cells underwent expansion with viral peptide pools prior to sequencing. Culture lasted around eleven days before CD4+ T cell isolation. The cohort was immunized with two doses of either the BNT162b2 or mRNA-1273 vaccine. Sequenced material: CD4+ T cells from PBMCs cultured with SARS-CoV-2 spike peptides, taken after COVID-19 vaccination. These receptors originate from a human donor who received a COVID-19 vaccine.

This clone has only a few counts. In DNA form, the CDR3 reads TGTGCCAGCAGCCGTAGTTCGGGGGGGGTCCAAGAGACCCAGTACTTC. Protein: CASSRSSGGVQETQYF. The chain combines TRBV7-2 with TRBJ2-5, with 8 bases identical to TRBD2. J gave up 1 base and V 5 bases, and 9 bases lay outside the gene matches. Germline CDR1 SGHTA, CDR2 FQGNSA. This CDR3 comprises 16 residues.

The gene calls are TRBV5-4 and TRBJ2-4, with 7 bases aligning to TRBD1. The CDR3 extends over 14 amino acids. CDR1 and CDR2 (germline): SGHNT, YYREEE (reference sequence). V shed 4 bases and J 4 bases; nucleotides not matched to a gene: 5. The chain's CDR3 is CASSLPGQKNIQYF. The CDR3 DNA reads TGTGCCAGCAGCCTACCGGGACAGAAAAACATTCAGTACTTC.

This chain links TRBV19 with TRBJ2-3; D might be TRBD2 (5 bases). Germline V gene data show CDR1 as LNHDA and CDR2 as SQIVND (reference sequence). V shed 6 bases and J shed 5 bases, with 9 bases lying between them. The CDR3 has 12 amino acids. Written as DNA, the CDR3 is TGTGCCAGTAGACAAAGCGGAGATACGCAGTATTTT. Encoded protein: CASRQSGDTQYF.

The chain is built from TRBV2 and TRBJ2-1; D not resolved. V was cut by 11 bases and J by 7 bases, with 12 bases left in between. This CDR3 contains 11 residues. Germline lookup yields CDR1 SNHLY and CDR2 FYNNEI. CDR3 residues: CACTRMNEQFF. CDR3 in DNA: TGTGCCTGCACCCGTATGAATGAGCAGTTCTTC.

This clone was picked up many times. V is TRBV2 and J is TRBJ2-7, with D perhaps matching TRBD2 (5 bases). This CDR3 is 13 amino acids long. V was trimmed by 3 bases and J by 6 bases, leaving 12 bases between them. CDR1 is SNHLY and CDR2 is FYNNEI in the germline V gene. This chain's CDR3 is CASSDVGRAEQYF. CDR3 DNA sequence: TGTGCCAGCAGTGACGTAGGGCGGGCCGAGCAGTACTTC.

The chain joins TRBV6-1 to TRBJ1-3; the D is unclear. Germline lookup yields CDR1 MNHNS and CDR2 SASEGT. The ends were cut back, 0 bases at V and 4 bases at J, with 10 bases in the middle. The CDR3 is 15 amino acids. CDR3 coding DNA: TGTGCCAGCAGTGAAGCACATCGAAGCGGAAACACCATATATTTT. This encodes CASSEAHRSGNTIYF.

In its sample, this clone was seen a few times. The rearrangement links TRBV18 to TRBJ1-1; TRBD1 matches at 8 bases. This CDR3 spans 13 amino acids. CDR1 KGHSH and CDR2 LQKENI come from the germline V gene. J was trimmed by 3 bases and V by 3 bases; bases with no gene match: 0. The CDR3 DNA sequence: TGTGCCAGCTCACCGGGACAGGACACTGAAGCTTTCTTT. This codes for CASSPGQDTEAFF. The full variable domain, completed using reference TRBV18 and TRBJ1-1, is NAGVMQNPRHLVRRRGQEARLRCSPMKGHSHVYWYRQLPEEGLKFMVYLQKENIIDESGMPKERFSAEFPKEGPSILRIQQVVRGDSAAYFCASSPGQDTEAFFGQGTRLTVV.

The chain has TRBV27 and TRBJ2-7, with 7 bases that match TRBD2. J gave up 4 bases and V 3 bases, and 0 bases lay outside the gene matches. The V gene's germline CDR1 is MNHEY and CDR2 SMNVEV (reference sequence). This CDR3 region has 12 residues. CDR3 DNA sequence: TGTGCCAGCAGTTTCGGGGGGTACGAGCAGTACTTC. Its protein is CASSFGGYEQYF.

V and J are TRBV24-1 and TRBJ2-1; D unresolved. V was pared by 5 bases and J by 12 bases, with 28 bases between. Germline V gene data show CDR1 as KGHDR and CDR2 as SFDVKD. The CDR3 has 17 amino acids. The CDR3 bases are TGTGCCACCAGTGTTTCCCCCTATCGTTTCCCCTCCGAAGGGCAGTTCTTC. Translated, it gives CATSVSPYRFPSEGQFF.

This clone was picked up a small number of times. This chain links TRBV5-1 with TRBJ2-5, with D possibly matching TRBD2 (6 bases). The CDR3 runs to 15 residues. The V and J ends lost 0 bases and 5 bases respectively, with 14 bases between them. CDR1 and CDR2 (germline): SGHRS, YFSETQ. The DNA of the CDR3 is TGCGCCAGCAGCTTGGAACGCGGGGCAGGGGAGACCCAGTACTTC. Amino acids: CASSLERGAGETQYF.

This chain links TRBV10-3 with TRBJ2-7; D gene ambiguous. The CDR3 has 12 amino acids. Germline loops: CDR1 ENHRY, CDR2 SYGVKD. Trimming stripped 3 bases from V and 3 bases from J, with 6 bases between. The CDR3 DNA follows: TGTGCCATCAGTGAACCTTACTACGAGCAGTACTTC. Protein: CAISEPYYEQYF.

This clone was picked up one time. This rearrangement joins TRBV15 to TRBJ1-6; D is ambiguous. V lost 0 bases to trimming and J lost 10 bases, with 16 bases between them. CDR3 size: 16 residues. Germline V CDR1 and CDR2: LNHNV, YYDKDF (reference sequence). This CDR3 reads CATSRDKEGSRSPLHF. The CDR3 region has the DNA TGTGCCACCAGCAGAGATAAGGAGGGATCAAGATCACCCCTCCACTTT.

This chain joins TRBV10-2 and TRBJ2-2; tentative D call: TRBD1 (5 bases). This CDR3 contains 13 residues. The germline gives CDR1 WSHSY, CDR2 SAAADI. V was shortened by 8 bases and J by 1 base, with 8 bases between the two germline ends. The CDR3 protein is CASDRMNTGELFF. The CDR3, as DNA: TGCGCCAGCGACAGAATGAACACCGGGGAGCTGTTTTTT.

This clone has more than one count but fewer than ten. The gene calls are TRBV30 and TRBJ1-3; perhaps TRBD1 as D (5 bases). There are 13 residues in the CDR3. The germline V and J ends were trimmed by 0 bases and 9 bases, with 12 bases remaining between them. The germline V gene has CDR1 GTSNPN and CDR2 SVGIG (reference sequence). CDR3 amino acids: CAWSVQGAPTIYF. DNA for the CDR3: TGTGCCTGGAGTGTACAAGGGGCTCCCACCATATATTTT.

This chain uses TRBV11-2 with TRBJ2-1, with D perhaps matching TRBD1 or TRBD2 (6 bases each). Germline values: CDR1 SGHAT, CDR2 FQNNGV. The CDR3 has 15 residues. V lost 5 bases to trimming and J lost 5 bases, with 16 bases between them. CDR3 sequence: CASSPGAGTHNEQFF. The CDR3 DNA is TGTGCCAGCAGCCCAGGGGCGGGAACCCACAATGAGCAGTTCTTC.

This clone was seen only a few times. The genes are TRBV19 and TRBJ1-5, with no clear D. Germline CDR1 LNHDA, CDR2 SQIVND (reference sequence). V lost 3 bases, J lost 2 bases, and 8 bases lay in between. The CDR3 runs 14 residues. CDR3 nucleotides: TGTGCCAGTAGTATGGTGGGAGGCAATCAGCCCCAGCATTTT. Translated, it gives CASSMVGGNQPQHF.

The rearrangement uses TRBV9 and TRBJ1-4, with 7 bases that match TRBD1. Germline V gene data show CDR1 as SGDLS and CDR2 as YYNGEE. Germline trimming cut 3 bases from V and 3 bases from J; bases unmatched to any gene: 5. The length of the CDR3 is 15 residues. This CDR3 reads CASSGRQGSNEKLFF. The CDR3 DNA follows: TGTGCCAGCAGCGGGCGACAGGGTTCTAATGAAAAACTGTTTTTT.

The CDR3 DNA sequence: TGCGCCAGCAGTCAAGGACGTGGCGGTCGCGGAATCAATGAGCAGTTCTTC. Residues: CASSQGRGGRGINEQFF. The V call is TRBV23-1, the J call TRBJ2-1; D is unclear. TRBV23-1 is placed among ORFs of uncertain function. This CDR3 is built from 17 residues. V lost 2 bases to trimming and J lost 6 bases, with 20 bases between them.

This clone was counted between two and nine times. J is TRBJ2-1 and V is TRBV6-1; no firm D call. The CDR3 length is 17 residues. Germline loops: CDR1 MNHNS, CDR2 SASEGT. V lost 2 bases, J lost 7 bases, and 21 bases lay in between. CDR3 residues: CASSENVWEVYSNEQFF. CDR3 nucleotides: TGTGCCAGCAGTGAAAACGTATGGGAAGTCTACAGTAATGAGCAGTTCTTC.